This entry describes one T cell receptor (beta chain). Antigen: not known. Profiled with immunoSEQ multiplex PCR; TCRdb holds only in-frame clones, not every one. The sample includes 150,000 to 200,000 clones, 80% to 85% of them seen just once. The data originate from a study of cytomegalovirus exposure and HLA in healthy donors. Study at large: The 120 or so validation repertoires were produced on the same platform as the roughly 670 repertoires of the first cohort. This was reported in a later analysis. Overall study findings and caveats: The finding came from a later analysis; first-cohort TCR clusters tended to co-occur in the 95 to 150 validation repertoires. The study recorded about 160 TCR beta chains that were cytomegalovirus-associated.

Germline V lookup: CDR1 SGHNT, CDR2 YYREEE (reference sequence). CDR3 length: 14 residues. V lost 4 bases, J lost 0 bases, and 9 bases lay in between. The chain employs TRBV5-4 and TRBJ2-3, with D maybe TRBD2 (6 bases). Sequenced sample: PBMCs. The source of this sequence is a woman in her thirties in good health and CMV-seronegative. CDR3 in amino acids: CASSPSGSTDTQYF. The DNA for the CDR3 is TGTGCCAGCAGCCCAAGCGGGAGCACAGATACGCAGTATTTT.